This T cell receptor (beta chain) was retrieved from a study of T-cell memory formation after mild COVID-19. Constant-segment primers and 5'RACE yielded cDNA libraries for TCR alpha and TCR beta, each carrying sample barcodes and UMIs. TCRdb reprocessed the 5' RACE reads with MiXCR, giving one entry per CDR3 protein. The profile shows 470,000 or so distinct CDR3 sequences, about a sixth of them singletons. For this clonotype: The target antigen is unknown.

Study-wide points: CD4+ contracting clones were mainly CM and EM; CD8+ ones, EMRA. Pre-infection memory carried some responding clones, suggesting that cross-reactive memory joined.

Looked up from germline, CDR1 is SGHDT and CDR2 is YYEEEE. V was shortened by 1 base and J by 8 bases, with 12 bases between the two germline ends. The CDR3 is 14 residues long. Sequenced material: PBMCs or a T cell subset sorted from them (not recorded which). This TCR was sampled from a man between 18 and 29 years old who had mild COVID-19 (a few samples of this study predate the infection). Cell type and time point are not known. The V call is TRBV5-6, the J call TRBJ1-4, with D hard to call. The CDR3 DNA reads TGTGCCAGCAGCTTGCTTGCATCGGACGAAAAACTGTTTTTT. Residues: CASSLLASDEKLFF.